This T cell receptor (beta chain) is drawn from a study of T-cell reconstitution after alpha-beta-depleted transplantation in children. This clonotype was counted only a few times. Its target is not known. Unique molecular identifiers were used in preparing the TCRbeta library. TCRdb reanalysed the PCR reads using MiXCR and keeps one entry per CDR3 protein. Among about 120,000 distinct CDR3 sequences, roughly 23% were seen once, and the ten largest hold 8% to 11%. Whole-study results and caveats: Counts and diversity of T cells one year after transplant came mostly from newly produced T cells. After transplant, high TCRbeta diversity at day 60 in some patients arose from surviving recipient T cells and thymic progenitors. Reportedly, roughly two months post-transplant, alpha-beta T cells arose from several hundred expanded graft clones.

The CDR3 is 15 amino acids. Germline V gives CDR1 DFQATT, CDR2 SNEGSKA (reference sequence). The V gene end was trimmed by 6 bases and the J gene end by 3 bases; junction bases not matched to a gene: 9. The chain joins TRBV20-1 to TRBJ2-5, with 11 bases matching TRBD2. This sample comprised PBMCs, mostly from graft donor cells, obtained 180 days after TCRalphabeta/CD19-depleted stem cell transplant. This receptor was taken from a male patient under 10 years old who had a stem cell transplant for chronic granulomatous disease, so the T cells may come from the graft donor. The CDR3 sequence is CSALGTSGFEETQYF. Here the CDR3 DNA reads TGCAGTGCCCTGGGGACTAGCGGATTTGAAGAGACCCAGTACTTC.